A single T cell receptor (beta chain) is shown here with its context. V was cut by 1 base and J by 6 bases, with 10 bases left in between. The length of the CDR3 is 14 residues. Germline assignment: CDR1 LNHDA and CDR2 SQIVND (reference sequence). Autoimmune disease history or systemic immunosuppression led to patients being barred. Blood specimens came from baseline, cycle 4 day 1, and cycle 7 day 1. The method was immunoSEQ multiplex PCR; TCRdb's version includes in-frame clones alone and lacks a portion of them. The sample lists around 100,000 clones; about 96% were seen once. The sample comes from a study of OX40 agonist ivuxolimab in advanced cancers. About the study: Treatment received earlier with anti-PD-1, anti-PD-L1 or anti-CTLA-4 agents was allowed, and more than 30% had some.

This specimen consisted of CD4+ or CD8+ T cells sorted from blood, obtained in a trial of the OX40 agonist ivuxolimab. This receptor was obtained from an adult with an advanced solid tumor such as melanoma, head and neck, liver or kidney cancer. The V gene is TRBV19, the J gene TRBJ1-5; D is possibly TRBD1 (5 bases). In nucleotides, the CDR3 is TGTGCCAGTAGTATAGGGGGGTCAGGTCAGCCCCAGCATTTT. It translates to CASSIGGSGQPQHF.